The present entry profiles one TCR beta chain with its context. This sample is drawn from a study of blood T cell repertoires in COVID-19. Source study methods: Cell counts per sample came from amplifying reference gene primers. Sequencing was performed with immunoSEQ multiplex PCR; in TCRdb, only in-frame clones are kept and a portion is missing. For V, J and clone size, that table is used; D and trimming come from the DNA. Of around 230,000 clones listed, more than 85% were seen once; the top ten hold 0.72%. The CDR3 has 15 residues. Germline trimming cut 5 bases from V and 3 bases from J; bases unmatched to any gene: 5. The germline CDR1 and CDR2 sequences are SGHTA and FQGNSA.

The rearrangement joins TRBV7-2 to TRBJ2-1; 9 positions agree with TRBD1. The sequencing input was peripheral blood. The TCR sequence derives from a man aged 40-50 years with acute or convalescent COVID-19. As DNA, the CDR3 is TGTGCCAGCAGCCCCCCGGGACAGGGCTACAATGAGCAGTTCTTC. Amino acids: CASSPPGQGYNEQFF.